Each of the 30 T cell receptor beta chains below was sequenced from the same sample in a study of T cells in Graves' hyperthyroidism and ophthalmopathy. From RNA transcripts, TCR beta CDR3 regions were amplified. The HTBI primer set drove a first-round RT-PCR of the TCR CDR3. Using its own MiXCR run on the multiplex PCR reads, TCRdb lists one record per CDR3 protein. Among under 350,000 distinct CDR3 sequences listed, around a fifth were seen once. Sequences were obtained from blood. All receptors derive from a woman aged 45-65 years with Graves' hyperthyroidism.

This chain uses TRBV7-2 with TRBJ2-1; no definite D call. This CDR3 spans 16 amino acids. Germline V CDR1 and CDR2: SGHTA, FQGNSA. The V and J ends lost 1 base and 7 bases respectively, with 17 bases between them. CDR3 region: CASSLVGGIGNNEQFF. Here the CDR3 DNA reads TGTGCCAGCAGCTTAGTTGGTGGGATCGGTAATAATGAGCAGTTCTTC.

This clonotype was seen repeatedly, ten times or more. CDR3 in amino acids: CASSLAPGLAIYNEQFF. CDR3 nucleotide sequence: TGTGCCAGCAGCTTAGCGCCGGGACTAGCTATCTACAATGAGCAGTTCTTC. The chain couples TRBV7-9 to TRBJ2-1, with 9 bases fitting TRBD2. Germline lookup yields CDR1 SEHNR and CDR2 FQNEAQ (reference sequence). The CDR3 runs to 17 residues. Trimming at V came to 0 bases and at J to 3 bases, leaving 6 bases not matched to a gene.

Ten or more counts support this clonotype. This chain joins TRBV6-6 and TRBJ2-7; D uncertain. Germline assignment: CDR1 MNHNY and CDR2 SVGAGI (reference sequence). V was pared by 2 bases and J by 1 base, with 9 bases between. This CDR3 comprises 14 residues. The CDR3 protein is CASSYRHHSYEQYF. DNA for the CDR3: TGTGCCAGCAGTTACAGGCACCATTCCTACGAGCAGTACTTC.

The chain carries TRBV5-6 and TRBJ1-6, with a weak D call TRBD1 (5 bases). The CDR3 has 14 residues. Germline V gene sequence: CDR1 SGHDT, CDR2 YYEEEE. V lost 2 bases to trimming and J lost 8 bases, with 11 bases between them. CDR3 in DNA: TGTGCCAGCAGCTTCGGGACGCAAGATTCACCCCTCCACTTT. Amino acid sequence: CASSFGTQDSPLHF.

This chain uses TRBV25-1 with TRBJ2-5, with unresolved D. This CDR3 region has 13 residues. Per the germline V gene, CDR1 is MGHDK and CDR2 is SYGVNS. The V end was cut by 5 bases, the J end by 5 bases, with 12 bases between. As DNA, the CDR3 is TGTGCCAGCAGTCCAGGTTTAATGGAGACCCAGTACTTC. Residues: CASSPGLMETQYF.

The chain employs TRBV6-5 and TRBJ1-5, with TRBD1 as a possible D gene (5 bases). V was cut by 4 bases and J by 3 bases, with 7 bases left in between. CDR3 length: 13 amino acids. The germline CDR1 and CDR2 sequences are MNHEY and SVGAGI. The CDR3 DNA reads as TGTGCCAGCAGTTTACAGGTCAATCAGCCCCAGCATTTT. Protein sequence: CASSLQVNQPQHF.

The sample holds a few counts of this clonotype. This chain joins TRBV6-1 and TRBJ1-2, with 7 bases identical to TRBD1. Germline V lookup: CDR1 MNHNS, CDR2 SASEGT. V lost 3 bases and J lost 8; bases outside the gene matches: 9. This CDR3 spans 14 amino acids. CDR3: CASSEPGGLGGYTF. CDR3 bases: TGTGCCAGCAGTGAGCCAGGGGGACTAGGGGGCTACACCTTC.

At least ten counts were recorded for this clonotype. This chain connects TRBV20-1 to TRBJ1-1; 7 positions agree with TRBD1. The CDR3 totals 12 residues. Trimming removed 5 bases from V and 11 bases from J; junction bases left unmatched: 11. Per the germline V gene, CDR1 is DFQATT and CDR2 is SNEGSKA (reference sequence). The CDR3 reads CSAAPGGGSAFF. The CDR3 DNA follows: TGCAGTGCTGCCCCAGGGGGAGGGTCTGCTTTCTTT.

The rearrangement uses TRBV5-1 and TRBJ2-5; possible D gene TRBD1, 5 bases. Germline lookup yields CDR1 SGHRS and CDR2 YFSETQ. The CDR3 runs 14 residues. Trimming cost V 0 bases and J 4 bases, with 10 bases left between them. The CDR3 sequence: CASSLAAQGETQYF. The CDR3 region has the DNA TGCGCCAGCAGCTTGGCGGCGCAGGGAGAGACCCAGTACTTC.

The chain carries TRBV10-1 and TRBJ2-7; 8 bases align to TRBD2. Germline-derived CDR1 and CDR2 are WNHNN and SYGVQD (reference sequence). CDR3 length: 13 amino acids. V lost 2 bases and J lost 6; bases outside the gene matches: 3. The CDR3 sequence is CASSERGGREQYF. The CDR3 DNA reads TGCGCCAGCAGTGAGCGGGGGGGCCGCGAGCAGTACTTC.

This clonotype has ten or more counts. This chain links TRBV5-6 with TRBJ2-7; D may be TRBD2 (7 bases). V dropped 4 bases and J dropped 5 bases, with 19 bases sitting between them. The CDR3 runs 15 residues. Looked up from germline, CDR1 is SGHDT and CDR2 is YYEEEE. CDR3 region: CASSPGGDRKDEQYF. CDR3 coding DNA: TGTGCCAGCAGCCCGGGGGGCGACAGAAAGGACGAGCAGTACTTC.

This clonotype was detected only once. The chain uses TRBV5-4 and TRBJ2-5; D is unresolved. Trimming removed 3 bases at V and 5 bases at J, with 11 bases between. This CDR3 has 13 residues. Germline V gives CDR1 SGHNT, CDR2 YYREEE (reference sequence). The CDR3 nucleotides read TGTGCCAGCAGCTGGGCCCGGGTGGAGACCCAGTACTTC. Translated: CASSWARVETQYF. The full variable domain, with the rest looked up from reference TRBV5-4 and TRBJ2-5, is ETGVTQSPTHLIKTRGQQVTLRCSSQSGHNTVSWYQQALGQGPQFIFQYYREEENGRGNFPPRFSGLQFPNYSSELNVNALELDDSALYLCASSWARVETQYFGPGTRLLVL.

The sample holds many counts of this clonotype. This chain uses TRBV2 with TRBJ2-3; D not resolved. The V gene's germline CDR1 is SNHLY and CDR2 FYNNEI. With 2 bases removed from V and 0 bases from J, the gap between germline ends came to 3 bases. The CDR3 is 13 residues long. CDR3 loop: CASSEISTDTQYF. CDR3 in DNA: TGTGCCAGCAGTGAAATTAGCACAGATACGCAGTATTTT.

The chain links TRBV2 to TRBJ1-1, with 9 bases identical to TRBD1. CDR3 length: 14 amino acids. The V segment lost 6 bases and the J segment 4 bases; nucleotides outside the gene matches: 6. From germline, CDR1 is SNHLY and CDR2 FYNNEI. For the CDR3, the DNA is TGTGCCAGCAGGGGGGAGACAGGGGGCACTGAAGCTTTCTTT. This gives the protein CASRGETGGTEAFF.

This clonotype was found a few times. V is TRBV20-1 and J is TRBJ2-5; tentative D call: TRBD1 (6 bases). This CDR3 is built from 12 residues. From germline, CDR1 is DFQATT and CDR2 SNEGSKA (reference sequence). Deletions cut 6 bases from V and 1 base from J, with 9 bases between. CDR3 nucleotide sequence: TGCAGTGCCCCGGACAGCCAAGAGACCCAGTACTTC. Its translation: CSAPDSQETQYF.

This clonotype was recorded a few times. The chain recombines TRBV5-1 with TRBJ2-3; no reliable D call. The CDR3 totals 15 residues. Looked up from germline, CDR1 is SGHRS and CDR2 is YFSETQ. Trimming shortened V by 0 bases and J by 5 bases, and 13 bases separated the two germline ends. The CDR3 DNA reads as TGCGCCAGCAGCTTGGACTCCCAGGAAAGAGATACGCAGTATTTT. This codes for CASSLDSQERDTQYF.

The gene calls are TRBV2 and TRBJ2-2; 8 bases are a match to TRBD1. CDR1 is SNHLY and CDR2 is FYNNEI in the germline V gene. Trimming took 6 bases from V and 3 from J; bases not matched to a gene: 6. The CDR3 covers 15 residues. CDR3 nucleotide sequence: TGTGCCAGCAGCAGACAGGGGATTCACACCGGGGAGCTGTTTTTT. It codes for CASSRQGIHTGELFF.

This clonotype occurred a few times. The genes are TRBV30 and TRBJ1-2; D is possibly TRBD1 (6 bases). The length of the CDR3 is 14 residues. The V and J ends lost 3 bases and 4 bases respectively, with 15 bases between them. Per germline, CDR1 GTSNPN and CDR2 SVGIG (reference sequence). CDR3 sequence: CAWSPVGGSYGYTF. DNA of the CDR3: TGTGCCTGGAGCCCCGTTGGGGGCAGCTATGGCTACACCTTC.

This clonotype has ten or more counts. The chain couples TRBV20-1 to TRBJ1-1; weak D call: TRBD1 (5 bases). The germline CDR1 and CDR2 sequences are DFQATT and SNEGSKA (reference sequence). Deletions cut 8 bases from V and 8 bases from J, with 15 bases between. The CDR3 is 11 amino acids. CDR3: CSPGRGVEAFF. CDR3 nucleotides: TGCAGTCCCGGTAGGGGAGTCGAAGCTTTCTTT.

This chain uses TRBV6-1 with TRBJ2-3; TRBD2 is a possible D gene (6 bases). This CDR3 is 12 amino acids long. The germline gives CDR1 MNHNS, CDR2 SASEGT. The CDR3 DNA sequence: TGTGCAAAGCTAGCGATATTGGATACGCAGTATTTT. Its translation: CAKLAILDTQYF.

This clonotype was picked up many times. A far larger clone is only one base removed, so a read error is likely. The genes are TRBV11-2 and TRBJ2-5; no clear D. The CDR3 loop spans 11 amino acids. CDR1 and CDR2 (germline): SGHAT, FQNNGV. For the CDR3, the DNA is TGTGCCAGCAGCTTAGAAGAGGCCCAGTACTTC. It codes for CASSLEEAQYF.

CDR3 sequence (DNA): TGCGCCAGCCGGGGGACCCACGAGCAGTACTTC. Its translation: CASRGTHEQYF. This chain uses TRBV10-2 with TRBJ2-7, with a weak D call TRBD2 (6 bases). Trimming removed 8 bases from V and 5 bases from J, with 10 bases in between. CDR1 WSHSY and CDR2 SAAADI come from the germline V gene. This CDR3 is built from 11 residues.

This clonotype came up a few times. The J gene is TRBJ2-4, the V gene TRBV29-1, with D perhaps TRBD2 (7 bases). Germline assignment: CDR1 SQVTM and CDR2 ANQGSEA. Trimming left V 6 bases short and J 3 bases short, with 18 bases between. CDR3 length equals 15 residues. CDR3 region: CSVMSGGAGKNIQYF. The CDR3 DNA is TGCAGCGTGATGTCGGGGGGCGCGGGCAAAAACATTCAGTACTTC.

This clonotype was counted many times. The J gene is TRBJ2-7, the V gene TRBV6-1, with a possible D match to TRBD2 (5 bases). The V and J ends lost 7 bases and 0 bases respectively, with 16 bases between them. Germline V gene lookup returns CDR1 MNHNS and CDR2 SASEGT. This CDR3 contains 15 residues. The CDR3 protein is CASNDAGNPSYEQYF. In DNA, the CDR3 is TGTGCCAGCAATGATGCCGGGAACCCCTCCTACGAGCAGTACTTC.

In its sample, this clonotype was seen many times. J is TRBJ2-3 and V is TRBV5-1; D perhaps matches TRBD1 (5 bases). V lost 2 bases, J lost 0 bases, and 10 bases lay in between. Germline assignment: CDR1 SGHRS and CDR2 YFSETQ. The CDR3 extends over 15 amino acids. CDR3 coding DNA: TGCGCCAGCAGCTTCGACAGACCTAGCACAGATACGCAGTATTTT. Its translation is CASSFDRPSTDTQYF.

This clonotype appeared many times. V is TRBV20-1 and J is TRBJ1-5; D perhaps matches TRBD1 (5 bases). Germline V gives CDR1 DFQATT, CDR2 SNEGSKA (reference sequence). The CDR3 runs to 15 residues. V lost 1 base, J lost 4 bases, and 14 bases lay in between. The CDR3 DNA reads TGCAGTGCTAGAGTGGCAGGGCAAGGTAATCAGCCCCAGCATTTT. Translation: CSARVAGQGNQPQHF.

Turning to this clonotype: A junction boundary mismatches the germline segment, possibly from a read error. This chain connects TRBV20-1 to TRBJ1-4; D is undetermined. CDR1 and CDR2 (germline): DFQATT, SNEGSKA (reference sequence). The CDR3 totals 13 residues. The CDR3 spells CSARNRAKEKLFF. CDR3 DNA: TGCAGTGCTCGGAACAGAGCTAAGGAAAAACTGTTTTTT.

There are many counts of this clonotype. The chain combines TRBV5-5 with TRBJ2-5, with TRBD2 matching over 10 bases. J gave up 4 bases and V 0 bases, and 3 bases lay outside the gene matches. This CDR3 contains 15 residues. The germline V gene encodes CDR1 SGHKS and CDR2 YYEKEE (reference sequence). CDR3 region: CASSLGSSGRETQYF. CDR3 sequence (DNA): TGTGCCAGCAGCTTGGGATCTAGCGGGAGAGAGACCCAGTACTTC.

This clonotype was counted a few times. The rearrangement links TRBV20-1 to TRBJ1-2; TRBD1 matches at 7 bases. There are 13 residues in the CDR3. Looked up from germline, CDR1 is DFQATT and CDR2 is SNEGSKA (reference sequence). V shed 6 bases, J shed 5 bases, and the junction held 9 bases outside the gene matches. CDR3 sequence: CSARDSNQYGYTF. CDR3 nucleotide sequence: TGCAGTGCGAGGGACAGCAACCAGTATGGCTACACCTTC.

This clonotype came up a few times. The V call is TRBV2, the J call TRBJ2-4; TRBD2 matches at 11 bases. V shed 7 bases and J 5 bases; nucleotides not matched to a gene: 13. Germline loops: CDR1 SNHLY, CDR2 FYNNEI. CDR3 length equals 17 residues. CDR3 nucleotide sequence: TGTGCCAGCATTCAAAGGGTAGCGGGGGGGCCGGAAAACATTCAGTACTTC. It specifies CASIQRVAGGPENIQYF.